A single sample gave rise to the 13 T cell receptor beta chains below, sequenced in a study of shared clonotypes between healthy human individuals. Clones were read by immunoSEQ multiplex PCR, and TCRdb kept only the in-frame ones, dropping some. The sample carries roughly 2.5 million clones, around 90% recorded once. Specimen: naive CD4+ T cells sorted from blood. Regarding subset: CD45RA+ positively selected. These receptors were obtained from a man aged 18 to 30 in good health.

V and J are TRBV11-3 and TRBJ2-5; D is unresolved. Trimming took 6 bases from V and 0 from J, leaving 20 bases between them. Germline V CDR1 and CDR2: SGHNT, YENEEA. The CDR3 consists of 17 residues. The CDR3 is CASRIMTKSRYQETQYF. CDR3 nucleotides: TGTGCCAGCAGGATAATGACGAAGTCGAGATACCAAGAGACCCAGTACTTC.

The chain employs TRBV5-1 and TRBJ1-1, with D maybe TRBD1 (6 bases). This CDR3 is built from 15 residues. Trimming stripped 4 bases from V and 1 base from J, with 14 bases between. CDR1 is SGHRS and CDR2 is YFSETQ in the germline V gene. CDR3 sequence: CASSGGGTWNTEAFF. The DNA for the CDR3 is TGCGCCAGCAGCGGAGGGGGTACTTGGAACACTGAAGCTTTCTTT.

The rearrangement uses TRBV7-9 and TRBJ2-2, with TRBD1 matching 9 bases. J lost 6 bases, V lost 0 bases, and 14 bases had no gene match. CDR3 length equals 19 residues. CDR1 is SEHNR, CDR2 FQNEAQ, per germline (reference sequence). The CDR3 sequence: CASSLALHPGQGVAGELFF. In nucleotides, the CDR3 is TGTGCCAGCAGCTTAGCGCTGCACCCGGGACAGGGCGTTGCCGGGGAGCTGTTTTTT.

The chain has TRBV10-2 and TRBJ1-2; no clear D. The CDR3 loop spans 11 amino acids. Germline V CDR1 and CDR2: WSHSY, SAAADI. The V end was cut by 5 bases, the J end by 7 bases, with 8 bases between. CDR3 sequence reads: CASSPPGGYTF. In DNA, the CDR3 is TGCGCCAGCAGTCCTCCTGGTGGCTACACCTTC.

The gene calls are TRBV10-3 and TRBJ2-5; D is possibly TRBD1 (6 bases). The CDR3 has 13 amino acids. Germline values: CDR1 ENHRY, CDR2 SYGVKD. Trimming stripped 7 bases from V and 4 bases from J, with 13 bases between. This chain's CDR3 is CAINTGQPETQYF. CDR3 DNA: TGTGCCATCAATACCGGACAGCCAGAGACCCAGTACTTC.

This clone was detected only once. The gene calls are TRBV6-1 and TRBJ2-7, with D perhaps matching TRBD1 (5 bases). V gave up 2 bases and J gave up 2 bases, with 10 bases separating them. The CDR3 covers 14 residues. CDR1 and CDR2 (germline): MNHNS, SASEGT. The CDR3 DNA is TGTGCCAGCAGTGAACAGGGCTCCACCTACGAGCAGTACTTC. It codes for CASSEQGSTYEQYF.

V is TRBV28 and J is TRBJ2-3, with a weak D call TRBD2 (6 bases). This CDR3 comprises 13 residues. Germline values: CDR1 MDHEN, CDR2 SYDVKM. Trimming took 4 bases from V and 5 from J, leaving 10 bases between them. CDR3 loop: CASSSPSVDTQYF. The DNA of the CDR3 is TGTGCCAGCAGTTCCCCTAGCGTAGATACGCAGTATTTT.

The chain combines TRBV4-1 with TRBJ2-7, with D tentatively TRBD2 (5 bases). The germline V gene has CDR1 MGHRA and CDR2 YSYEKL. The CDR3 has 17 residues. Trimming left V 0 bases short and J 2 bases short, with 17 bases between. The CDR3 loop reads CASSQDPDGISPYEQYF. The CDR3 DNA is TGCGCCAGCAGCCAAGATCCTGACGGGATATCCCCCTACGAGCAGTACTTC.

The chain uses TRBV18 and TRBJ2-1, with D uncertain. V was shortened by 1 base and J by 7 bases, with 11 bases between the two germline ends. The germline V gene encodes CDR1 KGHSH and CDR2 LQKENI. The CDR3 is made up of 14 amino acids. CDR3 protein: CASSPRPPGNEQFF. The CDR3 nucleotides read TGTGCCAGCTCACCACGTCCACCTGGGAATGAGCAGTTCTTC. The variable domain in full, with the rest retrieved from reference TRBV18 and TRBJ2-1, is NAGVMQNPRHLVRRRGQEARLRCSPMKGHSHVYWYRQLPEEGLKFMVYLQKENIIDESGMPKERFSAEFPKEGPSILRIQQVVRGDSAAYFCASSPRPPGNEQFFGPGTRLTVL.

This clone was detected once. The V gene is TRBV6-1, the J gene TRBJ1-3, with D uncertain. This CDR3 comprises 14 residues. The V and J ends lost 6 bases and 0 bases respectively, with 9 bases between them. Germline CDR1 and CDR2: MNHNS and SASEGT. CDR3 residues: CASRSGNSGNTIYF. In nucleotides, the CDR3 is TGTGCCAGCAGGAGTGGCAACTCTGGAAACACCATATATTTT.

The chain carries TRBV11-2 and TRBJ2-1; D may correspond to TRBD1 or TRBD2 (7 bases each). V shed 4 bases and J shed 10 bases, with 20 bases lying between them. Germline values: CDR1 SGHAT, CDR2 FQNNGV. The CDR3 extends over 15 amino acids. CDR3 residues: CASSSQGGPLGEQFF. CDR3 nucleotide sequence: TGTGCCAGCAGCTCCCAGGGGGGGCCTCTGGGGGAGCAGTTCTTC.

The rearrangement links TRBV29-1 to TRBJ2-7; D may match TRBD1 or TRBD2 (5 bases each). The CDR3 runs to 14 residues. The germline gives CDR1 SQVTM, CDR2 ANQGSEA. Trimming removed 1 base from V and 4 bases from J, with 14 bases in between. In nucleotides, the CDR3 is TGCAGCGTTGAAGGGGCAGGGACGATTTACGAGCAGTACTTC. Translated: CSVEGAGTIYEQYF.

V is TRBV7-3 and J is TRBJ2-7, with 9 bases that match TRBD2. The CDR3 has 13 residues. The germline V gene has CDR1 SGHTA and CDR2 FQGTGA. V lost 8 bases and J lost 4; bases outside the gene matches: 6. In nucleotides, the CDR3 is TGTGCCAGCTCGAGGGCGGGAGGGTACGAGCAGTACTTC. Protein product: CASSRAGGYEQYF.